This T cell receptor (beta chain) was captured by sequencing in a study of radiation and T cells in renal cell carcinoma. V gave up 5 bases and J gave up 0 bases, with 11 bases separating them. Per germline, CDR1 SNHLY and CDR2 FYNNEI. The CDR3 runs 15 residues. The data were produced by immunoSEQ multiplex PCR, yet TCRdb's version contains in-frame clones alone and is incomplete. The sample contains 140,000 to 150,000 clones, 88% of which appear only once. Time point reported: baseline pretreatment blood. Treatment indicated: 15 Gy SBRT to primary tumor, nephrectomy 4 weeks later. Here the sequenced sample was blood, taken from a patient whose treatment included radiotherapy and nephrectomy. The receptor was derived from a woman in her 70s with renal cell carcinoma. This chain links TRBV2 with TRBJ1-5; no firm D call. The CDR3 DNA reads as TGTGCCAGCAGTCCTGACTCGTATAGCAATCAGCCCCAGCATTTT. It yields the protein CASSPDSYSNQPQHF.